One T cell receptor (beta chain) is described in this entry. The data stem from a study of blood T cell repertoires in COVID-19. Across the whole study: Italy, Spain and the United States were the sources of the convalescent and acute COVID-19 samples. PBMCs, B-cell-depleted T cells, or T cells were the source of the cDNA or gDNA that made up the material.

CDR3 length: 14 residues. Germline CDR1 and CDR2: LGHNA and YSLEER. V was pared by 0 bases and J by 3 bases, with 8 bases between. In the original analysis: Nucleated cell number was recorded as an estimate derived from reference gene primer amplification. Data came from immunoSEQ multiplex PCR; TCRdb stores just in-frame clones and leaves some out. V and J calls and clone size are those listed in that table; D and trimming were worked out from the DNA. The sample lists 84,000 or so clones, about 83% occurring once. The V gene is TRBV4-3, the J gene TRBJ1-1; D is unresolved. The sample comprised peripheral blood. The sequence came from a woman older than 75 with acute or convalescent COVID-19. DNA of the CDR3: TGCGCCAGCAGCCAAGACAGGACTGACACTGAAGCTTTCTTT. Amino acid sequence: CASSQDRTDTEAFF.